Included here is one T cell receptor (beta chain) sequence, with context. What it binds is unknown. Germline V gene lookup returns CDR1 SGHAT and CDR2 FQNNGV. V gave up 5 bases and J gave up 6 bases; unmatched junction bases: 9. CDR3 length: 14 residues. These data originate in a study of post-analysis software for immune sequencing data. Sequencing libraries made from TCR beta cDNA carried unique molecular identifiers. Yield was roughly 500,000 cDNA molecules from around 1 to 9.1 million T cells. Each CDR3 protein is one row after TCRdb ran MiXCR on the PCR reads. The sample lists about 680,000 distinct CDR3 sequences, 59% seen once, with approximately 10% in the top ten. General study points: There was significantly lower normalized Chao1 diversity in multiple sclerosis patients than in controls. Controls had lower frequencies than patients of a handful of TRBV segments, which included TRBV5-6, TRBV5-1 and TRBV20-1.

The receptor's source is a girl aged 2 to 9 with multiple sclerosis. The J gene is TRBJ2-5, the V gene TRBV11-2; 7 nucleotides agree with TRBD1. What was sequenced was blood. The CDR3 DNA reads TGTGCCAGCAGCACTGGGGTAGGGGGCCAGACCCAGTACTTC. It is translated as CASSTGVGGQTQYF.